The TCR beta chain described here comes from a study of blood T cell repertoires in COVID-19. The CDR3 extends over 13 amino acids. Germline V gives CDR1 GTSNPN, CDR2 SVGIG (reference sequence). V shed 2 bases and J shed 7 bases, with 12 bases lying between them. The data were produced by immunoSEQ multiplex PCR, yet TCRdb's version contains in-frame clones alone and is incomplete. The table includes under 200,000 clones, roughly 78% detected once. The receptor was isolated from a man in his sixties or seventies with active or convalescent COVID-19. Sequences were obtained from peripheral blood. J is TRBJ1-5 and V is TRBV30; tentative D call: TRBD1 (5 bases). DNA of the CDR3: TGTGCCTGGAGTTTACCCGGGGGGCAGCCCCAGCATTTT. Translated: CAWSLPGGQPQHF.